This T cell receptor beta chain was identified during a study of regulatory T cells in long-lasting Graves disease (dated by TCRdb to about 2021). Looking at the study overall: Antithyroid drugs had been taken for less than 3 months by newly diagnosed Graves' disease patients. Peripheral blood TCR sequencing and RNA sequencing compared persistent Graves' disease patients with newly diagnosed Graves' disease patients. The study was conducted in China and was registered as a clinical trial. A total of roughly 33 samples were covered by TCR sequencing, comprising about 13 persistent and about 20 newly diagnosed Graves' disease patients.

CDR1 and CDR2 were assigned from the germline V gene as SGHAT and FQNNGV. Spanning cysteine to phenylalanine, the CDR3 consists of 15 amino acids. Only CDR3 DNA is held: 45 bases, read in frame from base 1. Cut back by 3 bases and 2 bases, the V and J ends lie 11 bases apart. This clonotype was seen many times. It has no known antigen specificity. Nothing much larger sits one base from this clone, and base qualities are not available. The library was generated by multiplex PCR. The reads were generated on an Illumina HiSeq 4000. TCR beta libraries were built with iRepertoire HTBI primers and Arm-PCR amplification of CDR3 regions. Gel purification was performed on PCR products prior to sequencing. Per the source publication's procedure: Gene usage analysis of CDR3 amino acid clonotypes relied on the roughly 60 TRBV and 13 to 15 TRBJ segments identified across samples. COPE and FqMerger were used to merge the filtered high-quality paired reads into contigs. BLAST was used to align contigs to IMGT TRBV, TRBD and TRBJ reference genes, with CDR3 defined following IMGT. Any clonotype with a frequency above 0.1% was classified as a highly expanded clone. Shannon entropy was used to measure repertoire diversity, and the Gini coefficient was used to measure V-J evenness. A clonotype found in more than one individual was treated as public. Starting from the raw public reads, TCRdb applied fastp trimming at Q25, assembled clones with MiXCR and retained in-frame beta chains. For every CDR3 protein sequence, its rows merge into one entry that carries the most common genes and DNA. The V and J calls and clone size come from TCRdb's table, not from the authors' own analysis. In all, the sample holds around 250,000 distinct CDR3 sequences, and about a sixth of those were seen once. Jointly, the top ten make up approximately 20% of the sample.

This specimen's time point label, per the study, means: newly diagnosed GD, antithyroid drugs for less than 3 months. For both TCR sequencing and RNA sequencing, RNA was extracted from PBMCs in TRIzol. Graves' disease was diagnosed according to American Thyroid Association guidelines. Patients for the study were recruited at an endocrinology department in Xi'an, China. From each patient, nine milliliters of peripheral blood was collected into an EDTA anticoagulant tube. PBMCs were isolated by Ficoll Paque Plus density gradient separation without further T cell sorting. An Agilent 2100 Bioanalyzer and agarose gel were used to check RNA quality, while a NanoDrop 2000 measured RNA concentration. Summary of the overall study and its limitations: Patients with persistent disease shared more public clonotypes (about 2,500) than newly diagnosed patients did (approximately 990). Only the TCR beta chain was sequenced and analyzed. Only peripheral blood was studied, because thyroid tissue, the primary lesion, was inaccessible. Lower TCR Shannon entropy and fewer highly expanded clones were observed in persistent Graves' disease patients than in newly diagnosed patients, which suggested clonal expansion. The small sample size was acknowledged by the authors as a limitation that may reduce accuracy. Preferential use of TRBV28, TRBJ1-2 and TRBJ2-5 was observed in persistent disease, whereas TRBV20-1 and TRBJ2-1 were favored in newly diagnosed disease.

The receptor was derived from a female donor with Graves disease. The V gene is TRBV11-2 and the J gene is TRBJ1-5, with TRBD1 as a weak D call on 5 bases. The sample in question was peripheral blood mononuclear cells (PBMCs), obtained at new diagnosis, from a patient treated with antithyroid drugs. Here the CDR3 is given as CASSFQGLGNQPQHF. The DNA sequence is given as TGTGCCAGCAGCTTCCAGGGATTGGGCAATCAGCCCCAGCATTTT.